This T cell receptor beta chain was sequenced during a study of T cell repertoires in cytomegalovirus infection. Across the study: Peptides in the study included HLA-C-restricted and HLA-B-restricted CMV epitopes. Matching HLA type and CMV infection were both indicated by public TCR beta signatures. Study-level findings and limits: Totalled public TCR beta family frequency picked out people who carried CMV plus the relevant HLA. The study found HLA-C-restricted CMV-specific TCR beta clonotypes dominating the ex vivo response.

TCRdb re-analysed the reads in MiXCR, keeping a single row per CDR3 protein. The sample includes about 920,000 distinct CDR3 sequences, roughly 30% of them seen just once. As concerns this clonotype: Its antigen remains unknown.

The source was cultured CD8+ T cells from PBMCs, collected from culture after CMV antigen stimulation. The TCR originated in a human donor in good health (CMV status not recorded). Some clones in this sample may be carry-over from other donors' samples.

Written as DNA, the CDR3 is TGTGCCAGCACCGTCCGGGGGACAGCACAAGAGACCCAGTACTTC. Translated: CASTVRGTAQETQYF. The chain carries TRBV13 and TRBJ2-5; TRBD1 might be the D (7 bases). In germline, CDR1 is PRHDT, CDR2 FYEKMQ (reference sequence). The CDR3 sequence is 15 residues long. V was cut by 7 bases and J by 2 bases, with 17 bases left in between.